What follows describes a single T cell receptor beta chain. The data are from a study of shared clonotypes between healthy human individuals. Clones were sequenced by immunoSEQ multiplex PCR, and TCRdb holds only the in-frame ones, with some missing. The repertoire has roughly 1.4 million clones, 97% to 99% of them found once; the top ten carry around 0.38%. V lost 8 bases and J lost 5; bases outside the gene matches: 11. The CDR3 covers 15 residues. Germline lookup yields CDR1 MNHEY and CDR2 SVGAGI. The gene calls are TRBV6-5 and TRBJ2-7, with 11 bases matching TRBD2. This clonotype was sampled from a man between 25 and 39 years old in good health. Sequencing was carried out using naive CD4+ T cells sorted from blood. Subset denoted: CD45RA+ positively selected. The CDR3: CASGLAGRFGDEQYF. The CDR3 coding sequence is TGTGCCAGCGGACTAGCGGGCAGGTTCGGGGACGAGCAGTACTTC.